This passage covers 22 T cell receptor beta chains from one sample sequenced in a study of cytomegalovirus exposure and HLA in healthy donors listed by TCRdb under 2017. The method behind the library was the immunoSEQ multiplex PCR assay. The multiplex PCR relied on a mix of 60 forward primers for TCR Vbeta segments and 13 reverse primers for TCR Jbeta segments. This is the immuneACCESS table as TCRdb keeps it, with only in-frame sequences that have V and J called. A part of the clones is gone; compared with another copy, unresolved V genes explain less than half, and the rest is unexplained. Across this sample there are 180,000 or so clones, with approximately 59% seen only once. The ten largest clones add up to just under 3% of the sample. Sequenced sample: PBMCs. These receptors were obtained from a man aged 35 to 55 in good health and CMV-seronegative.

The V and J genes are TRBV29-1 and TRBJ1-2; D possibly corresponds to TRBD1 (5 bases). V was pared by 6 bases and J by 3 bases, with 11 bases between. The V gene's germline CDR1 is SQVTM and CDR2 ANQGSEA. The CDR3 sequence is 12 residues long. The chain's CDR3 is CSVGGADYGYTF. The CDR3 bases are TGCAGCGTGGGGGGTGCCGACTATGGCTACACCTTC.

The chain couples TRBV6-1 to TRBJ2-7; TRBD1 matches at 9 bases. Trimming at V came to 5 bases and at J to 4 bases, leaving 3 bases not matched to a gene. The CDR3 is 13 amino acids. Germline V CDR1 and CDR2: MNHNS, SASEGT. The CDR3, as DNA: TGTGCCAGCAGTAAGGACAGGGGTTACGAGCAGTACTTC. It encodes CASSKDRGYEQYF.

The gene calls are TRBV19 and TRBJ1-3; tentative D call: TRBD1 (5 bases). Trimming removed 10 bases from V and 2 bases from J, with 18 bases in between. The CDR3 length is 15 residues. Germline lookup yields CDR1 LNHDA and CDR2 SQIVND (reference sequence). The CDR3 loop is CATTLSGGTGNTIYF. DNA of the CDR3: TGTGCCACCACCCTCTCGGGGGGGACTGGAAACACCATATATTTT.

V is TRBV5-1 and J is TRBJ1-1; 9 bases fit TRBD1. Germline CDR1 and CDR2: SGHRS and YFSETQ. J was trimmed by 1 base and V by 4 bases; bases with no gene match: 5. The CDR3 loop spans 15 amino acids. The CDR3 here is CASSLGTGWNTEAFF. Written as DNA, the CDR3 is TGCGCCAGCAGCCTAGGGACAGGGTGGAACACTGAAGCTTTCTTT.

The chain joins TRBV5-1 to TRBJ2-3, with 9 bases that match TRBD1. The CDR3 covers 14 residues. Germline V gives CDR1 SGHRS, CDR2 YFSETQ. J gave up 3 bases and V 3 bases, and 2 bases lay outside the gene matches. Here the CDR3 reads CASSWTGETDTQYF. The CDR3 DNA reads TGCGCCAGCAGCTGGACAGGGGAGACAGATACGCAGTATTTT.

There are a few counts of this clone. The chain has TRBV29-1 and TRBJ1-1; D perhaps matches TRBD1 (5 bases). The CDR3 totals 13 residues. Germline V gene data show CDR1 as SQVTM and CDR2 as ANQGSEA. Deletions cut 6 bases from V and 0 bases from J, with 11 bases between. This CDR3 is CSVEGLMNTEAFF. The CDR3 DNA reads TGCAGCGTCGAGGGACTGATGAACACTGAAGCTTTCTTT.

This clone appeared once. J is TRBJ2-7 and V is TRBV7-2; 7 bases fit TRBD1. V lost 4 bases, J lost 0 bases, and 12 bases stayed unmatched. The CDR3 runs 17 residues. CDR1 and CDR2 from the germline V gene are SGHTA and FQGNSA. Here the CDR3 DNA reads TGTGCCAGCAGCTCCATGGGGGTGGACAGGTCCTCCTACGAGCAGTACTTC. It translates to CASSSMGVDRSSYEQYF.

The V gene is TRBV5-1, the J gene TRBJ1-2, with 8 positions matching TRBD1. CDR1 SGHRS and CDR2 YFSETQ come from the germline V gene. The CDR3 is 15 amino acids. Trimming removed 0 bases from V and 2 bases from J; junction bases left unmatched: 3. In DNA form, the CDR3 reads TGCGCCAGCAGCTTGGGGAACAGGGGGAACTATGGCTACACCTTC. This codes for CASSLGNRGNYGYTF.

J is TRBJ2-5 and V is TRBV4-3; TRBD2 matches 10 bases. This CDR3 spans 16 amino acids. The germline gives CDR1 LGHNA, CDR2 YSLEER. The J segment lost 0 bases and the V segment lost 4 bases, leaving 5 bases of the junction unmatched. The CDR3 DNA reads TGCGCCAGCAGCCCCAAAGCGGGAGGGTACCAAGAGACCCAGTACTTC. Amino acid sequence: CASSPKAGGYQETQYF.

V and J are TRBV19 and TRBJ2-7; TRBD1 aligns across 8 bases. CDR3 length: 15 amino acids. Germline V gives CDR1 LNHDA, CDR2 SQIVND (reference sequence). The V and J ends lost 5 bases and 3 bases, in that order; junction bases with no gene match: 9. CDR3 sequence reads: CASSVYSDRVYEQYF. The CDR3 coding sequence is TGTGCCAGTAGTGTGTATTCGGACAGGGTCTACGAGCAGTACTTC.

Of note for this clone: In the same sample, other DNA sequences code for this CDR3. This chain uses TRBV6-5 with TRBJ2-7, with TRBD1 identical over 11 bases. CDR1 and CDR2 from the germline V gene are MNHEY and SVGAGI. V was pared by 5 bases and J by 3 bases, with 6 bases of the junction left unmatched. There are 15 residues in the CDR3. CDR3 sequence: CASSRPGTGGYEQYF. CDR3 sequence (DNA): TGTGCCAGCAGTAGACCCGGGACAGGGGGCTACGAGCAGTACTTC.

The chain links TRBV7-2 to TRBJ2-3, with D possibly TRBD2 on 5 matching bases. V was cut by 1 base and J by 2 bases, with 13 bases left in between. Germline V lookup: CDR1 SGHTA, CDR2 FQGNSA. CDR3 size: 16 residues. This CDR3 is CASSLEGDFLTDTQYF. CDR3 coding DNA: TGTGCCAGCAGCTTAGAGGGAGACTTTCTCACAGATACGCAGTATTTT.

The chain recombines TRBV7-3 with TRBJ2-1, with 11 bases fitting TRBD2. V lost 5 bases, J lost 7 bases, and 7 bases stayed unmatched. Germline CDR1 SGHTA, CDR2 FQGTGA. The CDR3 extends over 15 amino acids. CDR3 loop: CASSPLAGVGNEQFF. CDR3 coding DNA: TGTGCCAGCAGCCCACTAGCGGGAGTGGGGAATGAGCAGTTCTTC.

The genes are TRBV7-2 and TRBJ1-5; D is unresolved. V shed 4 bases and J shed 0 bases, with 4 bases lying between them. The V gene's germline CDR1 is SGHTA and CDR2 FQGNSA. This CDR3 is built from 13 residues. Here the CDR3 reads CASSYNSNQPQHF. The CDR3 DNA reads TGTGCCAGCAGCTACAATAGCAATCAGCCCCAGCATTTT.

This clone was found a few times. V and J are TRBV6-1 and TRBJ1-1; 7 positions match TRBD1. CDR3 length equals 15 residues. CDR1 and CDR2 from the germline V gene are MNHNS and SASEGT. The ends lost 6 bases at V and 1 base at J; junction bases unmatched: 8. The CDR3 protein is CASSQPRQGNTEAFF. Written as DNA, the CDR3 is TGTGCCAGCAGCCAACCGAGACAGGGGAACACTGAAGCTTTCTTT.

The genes are TRBV9 and TRBJ1-1; 7 bases map to TRBD1. The V segment lost 0 bases and the J segment 11 bases; nucleotides outside the gene matches: 7. The V gene's germline CDR1 is SGDLS and CDR2 YYNGEE. The CDR3 extends over 13 amino acids. The CDR3 is CASSVGPWTGAFF. CDR3 nucleotide sequence: TGTGCCAGCAGCGTAGGACCCTGGACAGGTGCTTTCTTT.

V and J are TRBV9 and TRBJ1-5; TRBD1 is a possible D gene (5 bases). CDR1 is SGDLS and CDR2 is YYNGEE in the germline V gene. Trimming removed 7 bases at V and 3 bases at J, with 8 bases between. CDR3 length equals 12 residues. CDR3 residues: CASGRDNQPQHF. DNA of the CDR3: TGTGCCAGCGGCAGGGACAATCAGCCCCAGCATTTT.

The chain uses TRBV6-1 and TRBJ1-5; D remains ambiguous. Germline CDR1 reads MNHNS; CDR2 reads SASEGT. The CDR3 length is 14 residues. V was trimmed by 0 bases and J by 3 bases, leaving 6 bases between them. The CDR3 DNA follows: TGTGCCAGCAGTGAAGCCTACGACAATCAGCCCCAGCATTTT. This encodes CASSEAYDNQPQHF.

Comments on this clone: Different DNA sequences within this sample yield the same CDR3. J is TRBJ2-1 and V is TRBV11-1; perhaps TRBD2 as D (7 bases). CDR1 and CDR2 from the germline V gene are SGHAT and FQDESV (reference sequence). Trimming left V 0 bases short and J 7 bases short, with 13 bases between. The CDR3 extends over 15 amino acids. The CDR3 DNA reads as TGTGCCAGCAGCTTAGCGGGAGGGGGATTGAATGAGCAGTTCTTC. Translation: CASSLAGGGLNEQFF. Full variable domain (remainder filled in from reference TRBV11-1 and TRBJ2-1): EAEVAQSPRYKITEKSQAVAFWCDPISGHATLYWYRQILGQGPELLVQFQDESVVDDSQLPKDRFSAERLKGVDSTLKIQPAELGDSAMYLCASSLAGGGLNEQFFGPGTRLTVL.

V gene TRBV19 combines with J gene TRBJ1-2; D ambiguous. The V gene's germline CDR1 is LNHDA and CDR2 SQIVND (reference sequence). This CDR3 spans 15 amino acids. V was clipped by 5 bases and J by 4 bases, with 17 bases between them. The CDR3 loop is CASSPRGGRGYGYTF. The CDR3 DNA reads as TGTGCCAGTAGTCCTCGTGGAGGCCGGGGCTATGGCTACACCTTC. Full variable domain (missing parts from reference TRBV19 and TRBJ1-2): DGGITQSPKYLFRKEGQNVTLSCEQNLNHDAMYWYRQDPGQGLRLIYYSQIVNDFQKGDIAEGYSVSREKKESFPLTVTSAQKNPTAFYLCASSPRGGRGYGYTFGSGTRLTVV.

The rearrangement joins TRBV6-5 to TRBJ1-5; 8 bases match TRBD1. Looked up from germline, CDR1 is MNHEY and CDR2 is SVGAGI. The CDR3 spans 15 residues. The ends lost 4 bases at V and 1 base at J; junction bases unmatched: 3. This CDR3 reads CASSLYRGSNQPQHF. DNA for the CDR3: TGTGCCAGCAGTTTGTACAGGGGGAGCAATCAGCCCCAGCATTTT.

This clone was seen more than once but under ten times. The V and J genes are TRBV11-2 and TRBJ2-7; D possibly corresponds to TRBD1 (5 bases). CDR1 and CDR2 from the germline V gene are SGHAT and FQNNGV. CDR3 size: 14 residues. V was shortened by 1 base and J by 5 bases, with 12 bases between the two germline ends. The CDR3 nucleotides are TGTGCCAGCAGCTTAGTGCCCAGGGCAAACGAGCAGTACTTC. Encoded protein: CASSLVPRANEQYF.